The rows below give T cell receptor beta chains drawn from one sample of a study of Graves' ophthalmopathy and Graves' hyperthyroidism. TCRdb re-derived calls from the multiplex PCR reads in MiXCR, one entry per CDR3 protein. In the table there are about 1.1 million distinct CDR3 sequences, about two fifths of which are singletons. The sequenced sample was peripheral blood or thyroid tissue (not recorded which). The receptors come from an adult man with Graves' hyperthyroidism. Each CDR3 is given with its conserved first and last residue. A D gene is named only where the DNA matches it firmly. Size is omitted from some rows. Given values are once, few, many or a class for expanded clones.

TRBV5-4	-	TRBJ1-2	-	CASILQGYGYTF	TGTGCCAGCATCTTGCAAGGCTATGGCTACACCTTC
TRBV25-1	many	TRBJ1-5	TRBD1	CASSESGQGIDQPQHF	TGTGCCAGCAGTGAATCAGGACAGGGGATTGATCAGCCCCAGCATTTT
TRBV28	-	TRBJ1-5	TRBD1	CASGQARNQPQHF	TGTGCTAGCGGACAGGCCCGCAATCAGCCCCAGCATTTT
TRBV9	many	TRBJ1-3	-	CASSVGATGNTIYF	TGTGCCAGCAGCGTTGGGGCAACAGGAAACACCATATATTTT
TRBV2	once	TRBJ1-1	-	CACSAFLATANTEAFF	TGTGCCTGCAGTGCTTTCTTAGCTACAGCGAACACTGAAGCTTTCTTT
TRBV20-1	-	TRBJ2-5	-	CSARSGSETQYF	TGCAGTGCTAGATCCGGGTCAGAGACCCAGTACTTC
TRBV29-1	many	TRBJ2-5	-	CSVEEGRQAIQETQYF	TGCAGCGTTGAAGAAGGTAGGCAGGCTATCCAAGAGACCCAGTACTTC
TRBV20-1	many	TRBJ1-4	TRBD1	CSARHGTGAGNEKLFF	TGCAGTGCTAGACACGGGACAGGGGCGGGTAATGAAAAACTGTTTTTT
TRBV11-2	many	TRBJ2-5	-	CASSLHLETQYF	TGTGCCAGCAGCTTACATCTAGAGACCCAGTACTTC
TRBV9	many	TRBJ2-7	-	CASSVGVASYEQYF	TGTGCCAGCAGCGTAGGGGTGGCCTCCTACGAGCAGTACTTC
TRBV7-6	-	TRBJ1-1	-	CASSSSGFAFTEAFF	TGTGCCAGCAGCTCCTCGGGATTCGCGTTCACTGAAGCTTTCTTT
TRBV7-9	-	TRBJ2-7	-	CASSFGGADYEQYF	TGTGCCAGCAGCTTCGGAGGGGCGGACTACGAGCAGTACTTC
TRBV10-3	-	TRBJ1-3	-	CAISEGGFGYGNTIYF	TGTGCCATCAGTGAAGGCGGGTTCGGCTATGGAAACACCATATATTTT
TRBV20-1	many	TRBJ2-7	-	CSGAGTKYEQYF	TGCAGTGGGGCCGGGACCAAATACGAGCAGTACTTC
TRBV10-3	many	TRBJ2-2	-	CAIRQGSPNTGELFF	TGTGCCATCAGACAGGGCTCCCCGAACACCGGGGAGCTGTTTTTT
TRBV9	many	TRBJ1-2	TRBD1	CASSPRTGGSSGYTF	TGTGCCAGCAGCCCACGGACAGGGGGTTCGTCGGGCTACACCTTC
TRBV25-1	-	TRBJ1-1	TRBD1	CASSAQGQGSEAFF	TGTGCCAGCAGTGCGCAGGGACAGGGTTCTGAAGCTTTCTTT
TRBV5-1	-	TRBJ1-2	TRBD1	CASSYRDSRYGYTF	TGCGCCAGCAGCTACCGGGACAGCCGCTATGGCTACACCTTC
TRBV20-1	many	TRBJ2-5	-	CSATRVGTETQYF	TGCAGTGCAACACGGGTGGGGACCGAGACCCAGTACTTC
TRBV25-1	-	TRBJ1-2	TRBD1	CASSETSTGDGYTF	TGTGCCAGCAGCGAAACAAGCACAGGGGATGGCTACACCTTC
TRBV30	-	TRBJ1-5	-	CAWRALQGQPQHF	TGTGCCTGGCGTGCCTTGCAGGGTCAGCCCCAGCATTTT
TRBV7-9	-	TRBJ1-1	-	CASSLGQPGGMNTEAFF	TGTGCCAGCAGCTTAGGACAGCCAGGCGGCATGAACACTGAAGCTTTCTTT
TRBV7-9	-	TRBJ2-7	TRBD1	CASSLGTDRVFEQYF	TGTGCCAGCAGCTTAGGAACGGACAGGGTTTTCGAGCAGTACTTC
TRBV5-1	-	TRBJ1-2	-	CASSRNGERGYTF	TGCGCCAGCAGCCGGAACGGGGAGCGTGGCTACACCTTC
TRBV11-2	few	TRBJ2-5	-	CASSFLMNRIQETQYF	TGTGCCAGCAGCTTCCTAATGAACCGGATCCAAGAGACCCAGTACTTC
TRBV20-1	-	TRBJ1-4	-	CSARDVAEKLFF	TGCAGTGCTAGGGACGTAGCGGAAAAACTGTTTTTT
TRBV5-5	many	TRBJ2-5	-	CASSFGRNQETQYF	TGTGCCAGCAGCTTCGGACGGAACCAAGAGACCCAGTACTTC
TRBV20-1	-	TRBJ1-5	-	CSAQLAGVIKYDQPQHF	TGCAGTGCTCAACTCGCAGGGGTTATTAAATATGATCAGCCCCAGCATTTT
TRBV5-1	few	TRBJ2-2	-	CASSFRGLTGELFF	TGCGCCAGCAGCTTCAGGGGACTCACCGGGGAGCTGTTTTTT
TRBV7-2	-	TRBJ2-3	TRBD2	CASSLVGSGTGTQYF	TGTGCCAGCAGCTTAGTCGGTAGCGGGACTGGTACGCAGTATTTT
TRBV20-1	many	TRBJ1-5	-	CSASGASNQPQHF	TGCAGTGCTAGCGGCGCTAGCAATCAGCCCCAGCATTTT
TRBV5-1	many	TRBJ1-6	TRBD1	CASTRLDRDVDPLHF	TGCGCCAGCACCCGGTTGGACAGGGATGTCGATCCCCTCCACTTT
TRBV6-5	many	TRBJ1-1	-	CASRSTVEAFF	TGTGCCAGCAGATCGACGGTTGAAGCTTTCTTT
TRBV4-3	-	TRBJ2-7	-	CASSQDPGGRDEQYF	TGCGCCAGCAGCCAAGATCCGGGGGGCCGGGACGAGCAGTACTTC
TRBV6-6	-	TRBJ1-2	TRBD1	CASSYSGRGRLSYGYTF	TGTGCCAGCAGTTACTCAGGCAGGGGGCGCTTAAGTTATGGCTACACCTTC
TRBV20-1	many	TRBJ2-7	-	CSARDRITYEQYF	TGCAGTGCTAGAGACAGGATAACCTACGAGCAGTACTTC
TRBV2	-	TRBJ1-2	-	CASSAPVYGYTF	TGTGCCAGCAGTGCCCCCGTCTATGGCTACACCTTC
TRBV7-2	-	TRBJ2-5	-	CASSLYGYSSQETQYF	TGTGCCAGCAGCTTATATGGGTACAGCAGCCAAGAGACCCAGTACTTC
TRBV11-2	many	TRBJ2-7	TRBD1	CASSLTGGGYEQYF	TGTGCCAGCAGTTTGACAGGGGGAGGCTACGAGCAGTACTTC
TRBV9	once	TRBJ2-2	-	CASSLRRTPYTGELFF	TGTGCCAGCAGCTTGCGTCGGACGCCTTACACCGGGGAGCTGTTTTTT
TRBV9	many	TRBJ2-5	-	CASSTGTHRETQYF	TGTGCCAGCAGCACCGGGACCCATCGCGAGACCCAGTACTTC
TRBV7-2	-	TRBJ2-5	TRBD1	CASSLVGTGPETQYF	TGTGCCAGCAGCTTAGTTGGGACAGGGCCGGAGACCCAGTACTTC
TRBV6-5	-	TRBJ1-5	-	CASSYSIVSNQPQHF	TGTGCCAGCAGTTACTCGATTGTCTCCAATCAGCCCCAGCATTTT
TRBV29-1	-	TRBJ1-1	TRBD1	CSVGEGANTEAFF	TGCAGCGTTGGGGAGGGGGCGAACACTGAAGCTTTCTTT